Shown below are 20 T cell receptor beta chains from a single sample sequenced in a study of blood T cells in healthy people across ages. Combining a sample-barcoded 5' primer with a J-beta primer mix, a second PCR ran for roughly 7 to 12 cycles. MiXCR was run by TCRdb on the 5' RACE reads, yielding one entry per CDR3 protein. The data contain approximately 1,100,000 distinct CDR3 sequences, more than 35% of them singletons. The source material was blood. The receptors were sampled from a woman in her sixties in good health.

This clonotype turned up a few times. V is TRBV3-1 and J is TRBJ2-5; 9 nucleotides agree with TRBD2. The CDR3 sequence is 15 residues long. Germline assignment: CDR1 LGHDT and CDR2 YNNKEL (reference sequence). The trim removed 4 bases at V and 11 bases at J, leaving 14 bases unmatched. The CDR3 region is CASSRLAVSYNEQYF. The CDR3 nucleotides read TGTGCCAGCAGCCGACTAGCGGTATCCTACAATGAGCAGTACTTC.

The rearrangement uses TRBV5-6 and TRBJ2-4, with D unclear. The CDR3 is made up of 13 amino acids. Germline V gene lookup returns CDR1 SGHDT and CDR2 YYEEEE. Trimming pared 4 bases from V and 13 bases from J, leaving 18 bases between. The CDR3 here is CASSPGSAGPQYF. In DNA, the CDR3 is TGTGCCAGCAGCCCCGGTTCGGCAGGTCCACAGTACTTC.

The chain employs TRBV20-1 and TRBJ1-1; D remains unclear. CDR1 and CDR2 (germline): DFQATT, SNEGSKA (reference sequence). With 3 bases removed from V and 7 bases from J, the gap between germline ends came to 12 bases. The CDR3 sequence is 12 residues long. DNA for the CDR3: TGCAGTGCTAGCTGGCAAAGGAGTGAAGCTTTCTTT. Translated, it gives CSASWQRSEAFF.

CDR3 residues: CSVDKGFTRDEQYF. CDR3 coding DNA: TGCAGCGTTGATAAGGGGTTCACCAGGGACGAGCAGTACTTC. This chain connects TRBV29-1 to TRBJ2-7; possible D gene TRBD1, 5 bases. The V gene lost 3 bases and the J gene lost 5 bases, with 17 bases spanning the gap. The CDR3 runs 14 residues. Germline V gives CDR1 SQVTM, CDR2 ANQGSEA.

The V call is TRBV20-1, the J call TRBJ2-5; a weak D match, TRBD2 (8 bases). The ends were cut back, 5 bases at V and 7 bases at J, with 23 bases in the middle. This CDR3 is built from 15 residues. The germline V gene encodes CDR1 DFQATT and CDR2 SNEGSKA (reference sequence). CDR3 region: CSASRGLAGPGTQYF. CDR3 DNA: TGCAGTGCTTCGAGGGGGCTAGCGGGTCCGGGGACCCAGTACTTC.

This clonotype was counted between two and nine times. V and J are TRBV2 and TRBJ2-7; the D is unclear. The CDR3 contains 12 residues. The germline CDR1 and CDR2 sequences are SNHLY and FYNNEI. V dropped 5 bases and J dropped 6 bases, with 11 bases sitting between them. CDR3 region: CASSFRDSEQYF. The CDR3 coding sequence is TGTGCCAGCAGTTTTCGTGACTCCGAGCAGTACTTC.

The chain joins TRBV20-1 to TRBJ1-1; 9 nucleotides line up with TRBD1. Trimming took 3 bases from V and 0 from J; bases not matched to a gene: 11. Germline V gives CDR1 DFQATT, CDR2 SNEGSKA (reference sequence). The CDR3 is 17 residues long. DNA of the CDR3: TGCAGTGCTAGCCCTCCCGGGACAGGGTTCATGAACACTGAAGCTTTCTTT. Its protein is CSASPPGTGFMNTEAFF.

CDR3 nucleotide sequence: TGTGCCATCAGGACCGGACAGAGTGTACCGGGTATCACAGATACGCAGTATTTT. Protein: CAIRTGQSVPGITDTQYF. The V call is TRBV10-3, the J call TRBJ2-3, with D tentatively TRBD1 (6 bases). Germline-derived CDR1 and CDR2 are ENHRY and SYGVKD. This CDR3 contains 18 residues. Trimming took off 6 bases at V and 2 bases at J, with 24 bases between the two ends.

CDR3 nucleotide sequence: TGTGCCAGCAGATACGGGACAGAGGTAGGCACTGAAGCTTTCTTT. It encodes CASRYGTEVGTEAFF. The rearrangement joins TRBV6-5 to TRBJ1-1; 7 bases match TRBD1. V trimming: 6 bases; J trimming: 4 bases; junction bases outside the gene matches: 11. The CDR3 length is 15 residues. CDR1 is MNHEY and CDR2 is SVGAGI in the germline V gene.

The table lists this clonotype with a few counts. This rearrangement joins TRBV20-1 to TRBJ2-7, with no clear D. V was clipped by 5 bases and J by 5 bases, with 7 bases between them. In germline, CDR1 is DFQATT, CDR2 SNEGSKA (reference sequence). This CDR3 comprises 10 residues. The CDR3 region is CSASRDEQYF. In DNA, the CDR3 is TGCAGTGCTTCTCGCGACGAGCAGTACTTC.

The CDR3 bases are TGCAGTGCTGGAGGTTTAGGGGGAGGCACAGATACGCAGTATTTT. This translates into CSAGGLGGGTDTQYF. The chain links TRBV20-1 to TRBJ2-3; D is possibly TRBD1 (6 bases). Trimming took 5 bases from V and 1 from J, leaving 16 bases between them. Germline assignment: CDR1 DFQATT and CDR2 SNEGSKA (reference sequence). CDR3 length equals 15 residues.

The gene calls are TRBV24-1 and TRBJ2-1, with a weak D call TRBD2 (5 bases). The CDR3 is made up of 14 amino acids. The germline gives CDR1 KGHDR, CDR2 SFDVKD. Trimming pared 7 bases from V and 6 bases from J, leaving 15 bases between. The chain's CDR3 is CATRPGSSPNEQFF. The CDR3 coding sequence is TGTGCCACCAGGCCGGGGAGCTCTCCCAATGAGCAGTTCTTC.

This chain uses TRBV6-1 with TRBJ2-1, with 9 positions matching TRBD2. Per the germline V gene, CDR1 is MNHNS and CDR2 is SASEGT. The CDR3 has 16 amino acids. The trim removed 3 bases at V and 4 bases at J, leaving 7 bases unmatched. CDR3 DNA sequence: TGTGCCAGCAGTGAGATAGCGGGAGCCTTATACAATGAGCAGTTCTTC. Protein: CASSEIAGALYNEQFF.

The table lists this clonotype with a few counts. The V gene is TRBV24-1, the J gene TRBJ2-7; 7 bases agree with TRBD1. Germline CDR1 reads KGHDR; CDR2 reads SFDVKD. CDR3 length equals 13 residues. Unmatched junction bases numbered 6, after V lost 9 bases and J lost 2 bases. The CDR3 DNA is TGTGCCACCGAGGGGGACAGCACCTACGAGCAGTACTTC. It codes for CATEGDSTYEQYF.

This clonotype was observed a few times. The rearrangement links TRBV7-8 to TRBJ2-5, with D perhaps assigned TRBD1 or TRBD2 (5 bases each). Between the trimmed V and J ends, which lost 2 bases and 5 bases, there was a span of 15 bases. Germline V gives CDR1 SGHVS, CDR2 FQNEAQ. CDR3 size: 15 residues. CDR3 sequence reads: CASSLWSGREETQYF. CDR3 sequence (DNA): TGTGCCAGCAGCTTATGGTCGGGCAGGGAGGAGACCCAGTACTTC.

Many counts were recorded for this clonotype. The gene calls are TRBV2 and TRBJ2-1; possible D gene TRBD2, 5 bases. Trimming stripped 5 bases from V and 6 bases from J, with 17 bases between. Germline V gene lookup returns CDR1 SNHLY and CDR2 FYNNEI. CDR3 length equals 15 residues. CDR3 DNA sequence: TGTGCCAGCAGTCGGGGAGCCGCCATAGGCAATGAGCAGTTCTTC. It yields the protein CASSRGAAIGNEQFF. Variable domain in full (rest from reference TRBV2 and TRBJ2-1): EPEVTQTPSHQVTQMGQEVILRCVPISNHLYFYWYRQILGQKVEFLVSFYNNEISEKSEIFDDQFSVERPDGSNFTLKIRSTKLEDSAMYFCASSRGAAIGNEQFFGPGTRLTVL.

The chain is built from TRBV5-5 and TRBJ2-5, with TRBD2 matching 15 bases. There are 20 residues in the CDR3. V was pared by 4 bases and J by 2 bases, with 15 bases of the junction left unmatched. Germline CDR1 reads SGHKS; CDR2 reads YYEKEE (reference sequence). The CDR3 here is CASSGSSGTSGRTLQETQYF. In nucleotides, the CDR3 is TGTGCCAGCAGCGGGTCCTCCGGGACTAGCGGGAGGACCCTTCAAGAGACCCAGTACTTC.

The chain carries TRBV5-1 and TRBJ2-7; no definite D call. Germline values: CDR1 SGHRS, CDR2 YFSETQ. Trimming stripped 5 bases from V and 0 bases from J, with 15 bases between. The CDR3 covers 15 residues. CDR3 protein: CASRLMVRYSYEQYF. CDR3 bases: TGCGCCAGCAGACTCATGGTCAGGTACTCCTACGAGCAGTACTTC.

The chain recombines TRBV24-1 with TRBJ2-3; D could derive from TRBD1 or TRBD2 (5 bases each). Germline CDR1 and CDR2: KGHDR and SFDVKD. CDR3 length: 15 residues. V lost 4 bases, J lost 3 bases, and 13 bases lay in between. The CDR3 reads CATSDRDDETDTQYF. The CDR3 DNA reads TGTGCCACCAGTGACCGGGACGACGAGACAGATACGCAGTATTTT.

This clonotype turned up a few times. The CDR3 bases are TGTGCCAGCAGCAAGACAGGCCTCCGAGAGACCCAGTACTTC. Protein sequence: CASSKTGLRETQYF. V usage is TRBV21-1 and J usage is TRBJ2-5; no check of the table's D call, TRBD1, against the DNA was made. TRBV21-1 is a pseudogene. The CDR3 contains 14 residues.